The 27 T cell receptor beta chains reported below all come from one sample, sequenced in a study of type 1 regulatory T cells. TCRdb independently ran MiXCR on the reads; one entry per CDR3 protein. The table lists about 42,000 distinct CDR3 sequences, 12% of them singletons. Which antigens these TCRs recognize remains unknown. What was sequenced was cultured non-Tr1 T cells, either the whole culture or a sorted T cell fraction (not recorded which). These receptors originate from a human donor in good health.

This clonotype was seen at least ten times. The chain couples TRBV7-6 to TRBJ2-3, with TRBD1 identical over 10 bases. Germline V lookup: CDR1 SGHVS, CDR2 FNYEAQ. The CDR3 length is 16 residues. Trimming at V came to 0 bases and at J to 5 bases, leaving 5 bases not matched to a gene. CDR3 loop: CASSLAPDRGRDTQYF. CDR3 sequence (DNA): TGTGCCAGCAGCTTAGCGCCCGACAGGGGGCGAGATACGCAGTATTTT.

The chain carries TRBV11-3 and TRBJ2-1; D gene unclear. CDR3 length: 13 residues. Germline lookup yields CDR1 SGHNT and CDR2 YENEEA. V dropped 4 bases and J dropped 6 bases, with 10 bases sitting between them. CDR3 coding DNA: TGTGCCAGCAGCTCCGGACCCATCAATGAGCAGTTCTTC. This encodes CASSSGPINEQFF.

In its sample, this clonotype was seen a few times. The chain uses TRBV6-6 and TRBJ1-5; 9 positions agree with TRBD1. The trim removed 1 base at V and 2 bases at J, leaving 12 bases unmatched. Per germline, CDR1 MNHNY and CDR2 SVGAGI (reference sequence). The CDR3 length is 19 residues. CDR3 in DNA: TGTGCCAGCAGTTACTTCGTCCCGGGACAGGGAAGGGGCAATCAGCCCCAGCATTTT. Translating gives CASSYFVPGQGRGNQPQHF.

This clonotype was counted ten times or more. The gene calls are TRBV29-1 and TRBJ2-2; no firm D call. V shed 5 bases and J shed 4 bases, with 8 bases lying between them. The CDR3 is made up of 12 amino acids. CDR1 SQVTM and CDR2 ANQGSEA come from the germline V gene. The chain's CDR3 is CSVKSSTGELFF. The CDR3 nucleotides are TGCAGCGTTAAATCGTCCACCGGGGAGCTGTTTTTT.

This clonotype was seen ten or more times. The chain has TRBV9 and TRBJ2-2, with TRBD2 identical over 12 bases. J was trimmed by 0 bases and V by 5 bases; bases with no gene match: 11. This CDR3 has 19 amino acids. Germline assignment: CDR1 SGDLS and CDR2 YYNGEE. CDR3 region: CASSDKRTSGTANTGELFF. In DNA, the CDR3 is TGTGCCAGCAGTGACAAGAGGACTAGCGGGACCGCGAACACCGGGGAGCTGTTTTTT.

The V gene is TRBV18, the J gene TRBJ1-1; D is unclear. Deletions cut 0 bases from V and 10 bases from J, with 12 bases between. The CDR3 sequence is 13 residues long. From germline, CDR1 is KGHSH and CDR2 LQKENI. The CDR3 protein is CASSPPNPSAAFF. In nucleotides, the CDR3 is TGTGCCAGCTCACCACCTAACCCATCGGCAGCTTTCTTT.

This clonotype was seen repeatedly, ten times or more. This chain connects TRBV28 to TRBJ2-1, with D maybe TRBD2 (5 bases). This CDR3 has 12 residues. CDR1 is MDHEN and CDR2 is SYDVKM in the germline V gene. V dropped 4 bases and J dropped 7 bases, with 8 bases sitting between them. The CDR3 nucleotides are TGTGCCAGCAGTTCCGGGGTGAATGAGCAGTTCTTC. As protein: CASSSGVNEQFF.

A remark on this clonotype: This may arise from a read error, as a much more abundant clone is one base away. This rearrangement joins TRBV5-1 to TRBJ2-2; D gene ambiguous. The CDR3 totals 15 residues. CDR1 is SGHRS and CDR2 is YFSETQ in the germline V gene. The CDR3: CANSYQDTNTGELFF. For the CDR3, the DNA is TGCGCCAACAGCTACCAAGATACCAACACCGGGGAGCTGTTTTTT.

This clonotype has more than one count but fewer than ten. This chain connects TRBV5-1 to TRBJ2-1; the D is unclear. Germline V gene sequence: CDR1 SGHRS, CDR2 YFSETQ. The CDR3 is 12 residues long. V shed 9 bases and J shed 4 bases, with 11 bases lying between them. The CDR3 here is CANSILYNEQFF. CDR3 bases: TGCGCCAACTCGATCCTATACAATGAGCAGTTCTTC.

V is TRBV18 and J is TRBJ2-1; no clear D. The CDR3 is 13 residues long. Trimming took 1 base from V and 2 from J, leaving 3 bases between them. From germline, CDR1 is KGHSH and CDR2 LQKENI. CDR3 protein: CASSPQAYNEQFF. The CDR3 DNA is TGTGCCAGCTCACCACAAGCCTACAATGAGCAGTTCTTC.

This clonotype was counted many times. The genes are TRBV5-4 and TRBJ2-7, with 7 bases matching TRBD2. V gave up 3 bases and J gave up 0 bases; unmatched junction bases: 0. Per germline, CDR1 SGHNT and CDR2 YYREEE (reference sequence). The CDR3 is 13 amino acids. CDR3 amino acids: CASSWDYSYEQYF. CDR3 bases: TGTGCCAGCAGCTGGGACTACTCCTACGAGCAGTACTTC. The complete variable domain, with remaining parts taken from reference TRBV5-4 and TRBJ2-7, reads ETGVTQSPTHLIKTRGQQVTLRCSSQSGHNTVSWYQQALGQGPQFIFQYYREEENGRGNFPPRFSGLQFPNYSSELNVNALELDDSALYLCASSWDYSYEQYFGPGTRLTVT.

This clonotype was recorded at least ten times. V and J are TRBV12-3 or TRBV12-4 and TRBJ2-1; 8 nucleotides agree with TRBD1. The V gene end was trimmed by 5 bases and the J gene end by 9 bases; junction bases not matched to a gene: 9. The CDR3 spans 14 residues. Here the CDR3 DNA reads TGTGCCAGCAGTCCTCAAACAGGGGGGCCTGAGCAGTTCTTC. Amino acids: CASSPQTGGPEQFF.

This clonotype was observed at least ten times. The chain employs TRBV7-6 and TRBJ2-3; D might be TRBD2 (6 bases). The length of the CDR3 is 13 residues. The V gene lost 1 base and the J gene lost 7 bases, with 9 bases spanning the gap. Looked up from germline, CDR1 is SGHVS and CDR2 is FNYEAQ. DNA of the CDR3: TGTGCCAGCAGCTTAGATGGGGGGAATACGCAGTATTTT. Its protein is CASSLDGGNTQYF.

The chain has TRBV20-1 and TRBJ1-5; 8 nucleotides match TRBD1. With 6 bases clipped from V and 5 bases from J, the junction kept 6 bases outside the gene matches. The CDR3 consists of 13 residues. The germline V gene has CDR1 DFQATT and CDR2 SNEGSKA (reference sequence). CDR3 coding DNA: TGCAGTGCAGCAGGGGGCCGGTATCAGCCCCAGCATTTT. It yields the protein CSAAGGRYQPQHF.

This chain links TRBV19 with TRBJ2-7; possible D gene TRBD2, 5 bases. Germline lookup yields CDR1 LNHDA and CDR2 SQIVND (reference sequence). Trimming left V 6 bases short and J 3 bases short, with 12 bases between. The CDR3 runs 13 residues. Here the CDR3 reads CASSTPRGYEQYF. CDR3 nucleotides: TGTGCCAGTAGCACGCCTCGGGGCTACGAGCAGTACTTC.

About this clonotype itself: It may be a read error: a sequence one base away is much more abundant. This chain joins TRBV5-1 and TRBJ1-2; TRBD1 matches at 9 bases. Looked up from germline, CDR1 is SGHRS and CDR2 is YFSETQ. There are 15 residues in the CDR3. CDR3 sequence (DNA): TGCGCCGGCAGCTGGGGACAGGGTGGATTCTATGGCTACACCTTC. This codes for CAGSWGQGGFYGYTF.

The chain employs TRBV20-1 and TRBJ2-1; maybe TRBD2 (5 bases). Germline V gene lookup returns CDR1 DFQATT and CDR2 SNEGSKA (reference sequence). V was clipped by 5 bases and J by 4 bases, with 9 bases between them. The CDR3 is 12 amino acids. The CDR3 DNA reads TGCAGTGCTCCGCCGGGGTACAATGAGCAGTTCTTC. It yields the protein CSAPPGYNEQFF.

This clonotype was seen a few times. The chain combines TRBV5-1 with TRBJ2-7; D not certain. Trimming took 4 bases from V and 3 from J, leaving 11 bases between them. CDR1 SGHRS and CDR2 YFSETQ come from the germline V gene. The CDR3 covers 13 residues. The CDR3 region has the DNA TGCGCCAGCAGCCGCGGCAGCCTCTACGAGCAGTACTTC. It codes for CASSRGSLYEQYF.

This clonotype came up many times. The chain links TRBV15 to TRBJ1-6; TRBD1 matches 9 bases. Germline CDR1 is LNHNV and CDR2 is YYDKDF (reference sequence). The J segment lost 9 bases and the V segment lost 0 bases, leaving 6 bases of the junction unmatched. The CDR3 length is 16 residues. The CDR3 here is CATSREGTGNGSPLHF. CDR3 coding DNA: TGTGCCACCAGCAGAGAGGGGACAGGGAACGGTTCACCCCTCCACTTT.

V is TRBV5-5 and J is TRBJ2-1, with 12 positions matching TRBD2. This CDR3 region has 16 residues. The germline CDR1 and CDR2 sequences are SGHKS and YYEKEE (reference sequence). Trimming took 4 bases from V and 10 from J; bases not matched to a gene: 12. CDR3 loop: CASSLGGLAGSTEQFF. The CDR3 DNA reads as TGTGCCAGCAGCCTGGGCGGACTAGCGGGATCCACAGAGCAGTTCTTC.

This clonotype was seen a handful of times. The chain uses TRBV5-5 and TRBJ2-1; possible D gene TRBD2, 6 bases. Between the trimmed V and J ends, which lost 1 base and 1 base, there was a span of 15 bases. This CDR3 comprises 17 residues. Germline CDR1 SGHKS, CDR2 YYEKEE (reference sequence). CDR3 DNA: TGTGCCAGCAGCTTGAGTGGTACTAGCCGATCCTACAATGAGCAGTTCTTC. It specifies CASSLSGTSRSYNEQFF.

This clonotype is labeled medium-sized (0.01 to 0.1%). V is TRBV4-2 and J is TRBJ2-1, with a tentative D call TRBD2 (6 bases). With 1 base removed from V and 9 bases from J, the gap between germline ends came to 13 bases. The CDR3 sequence is 14 residues long. The germline CDR1 and CDR2 sequences are LGHNA and YNFKEQ. The CDR3 is CASSQAGGVIEQFF. The DNA for the CDR3 is TGTGCCAGCAGCCAAGCCGGAGGGGTTATTGAGCAGTTCTTC.

This clonotype was observed a handful of times. The chain links TRBV7-2 to TRBJ1-3; D gene uncertain. Deletions cut 5 bases from V and 0 bases from J, with 14 bases between. This CDR3 contains 16 residues. CDR1 and CDR2 from the germline V gene are SGHTA and FQGNSA. CDR3 DNA: TGTGCCAGCAGCCCCCTTGGGTGGGCCTCTGGAAACACCATATATTTT. It translates to CASSPLGWASGNTIYF.

The CDR3 protein is CASSLQRSSYEQYF. The CDR3 region has the DNA TGTGCCAGCAGTTTACAGCGGAGCTCCTACGAGCAGTACTTC. This rearrangement joins TRBV27 to TRBJ2-7; possibly TRBD2 for D (5 bases). The CDR3 runs to 14 residues. V dropped 2 bases and J dropped 0 bases, with 8 bases sitting between them. Germline CDR1 is MNHEY and CDR2 is SMNVEV (reference sequence).

This chain connects TRBV3-1 to TRBJ2-7; no definite D call. Trimming removed 1 base at V and 4 bases at J, with 5 bases between. Germline CDR1 and CDR2: LGHDT and YNNKEL (reference sequence). CDR3 length: 12 residues. The CDR3 reads CASSQVKYEQYF. The CDR3 DNA is TGTGCCAGCAGCCAAGTAAAGTACGAGCAGTACTTC.

There are many counts of this clonotype. The rearrangement uses TRBV10-3 and TRBJ2-1; 14 positions agree with TRBD2. Trimming at V came to 8 bases and at J to 10 bases, leaving 4 bases not matched to a gene. CDR3 length: 13 residues. Germline CDR1 reads ENHRY; CDR2 reads SYGVKD. The CDR3 region has the DNA TGTGCCATCCGGGGACTAGCGGGAGAGGAGCAGTTCTTC. It yields the protein CAIRGLAGEEQFF.

This clonotype turned up a few times. The chain has TRBV12-3 or TRBV12-4 and TRBJ1-1, with a weak D call TRBD1 (6 bases). This CDR3 spans 14 amino acids. V was clipped by 6 bases and J by 5 bases, with 16 bases between them. In nucleotides, the CDR3 is TGTGCCAGCAGCCCGATTCCCCAGGGGACTGAAGCTTTCTTT. This codes for CASSPIPQGTEAFF.